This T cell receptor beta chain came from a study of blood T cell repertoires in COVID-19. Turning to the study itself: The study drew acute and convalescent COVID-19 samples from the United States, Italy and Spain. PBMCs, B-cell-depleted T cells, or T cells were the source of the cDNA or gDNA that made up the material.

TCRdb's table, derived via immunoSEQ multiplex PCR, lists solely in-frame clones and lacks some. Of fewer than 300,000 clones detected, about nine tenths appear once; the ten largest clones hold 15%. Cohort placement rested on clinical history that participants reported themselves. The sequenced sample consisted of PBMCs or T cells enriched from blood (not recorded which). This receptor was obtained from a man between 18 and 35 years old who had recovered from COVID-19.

CDR3 coding DNA: TGTGCCAGCAGCCCGGGACTAGGCACAGATACGCAGTATTTT. Protein product: CASSPGLGTDTQYF. The chain links TRBV5-4 to TRBJ2-3; 8 bases agree with TRBD2. J gave up 1 base and V 4 bases, and 2 bases lay outside the gene matches. Germline loops: CDR1 SGHNT, CDR2 YYREEE (reference sequence). The CDR3 loop spans 14 amino acids.